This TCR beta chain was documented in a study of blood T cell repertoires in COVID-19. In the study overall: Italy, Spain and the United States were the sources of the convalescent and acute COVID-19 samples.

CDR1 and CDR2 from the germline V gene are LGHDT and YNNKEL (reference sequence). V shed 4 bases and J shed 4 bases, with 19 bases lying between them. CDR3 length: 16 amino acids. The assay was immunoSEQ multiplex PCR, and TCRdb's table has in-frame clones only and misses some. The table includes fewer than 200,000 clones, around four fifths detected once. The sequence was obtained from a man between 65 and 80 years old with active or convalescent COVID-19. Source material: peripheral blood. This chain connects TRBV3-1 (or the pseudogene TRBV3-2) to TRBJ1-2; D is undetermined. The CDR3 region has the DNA TGTGCCAGCAGCCCCCGGGAGGCCCGCCGGGGCTATGGCTACACCTTC. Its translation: CASSPREARRGYGYTF.